The rows below give T cell receptor beta chains drawn from one sample of a study of T cells in Graves' hyperthyroidism and ophthalmopathy. TCRdb redid the calling of the multiplex PCR reads with MiXCR, one entry per CDR3 protein. The repertoire has about 590,000 distinct CDR3 sequences, approximately 15% of them found once; the top ten carry approximately 6.4%. Sequencing was performed on blood. Receptor source: a woman aged 18-29 years with Graves' ophthalmopathy. The CDR3 runs from the conserved cysteine through the conserved F or W. Each record gives: D gene, CDR3 length, clone size, J gene, V gene, CDR3 protein, CDR3 DNA. A D gene is named only where the DNA matches it firmly. Part of the rows lack a size; the others show once, few, many or a class for expanded clones.

d_gene: NA
len: 13
abundance: many
j_gene: TRBJ1-5
v_gene: TRBV7-2
CDR3aa: CASSLAGGQPQHF
CDR3nt: TGTGCCAGCAGCTTAGCCGGGGGGCAGCCCCAGCATTTT

d_gene: NA
len: 13
abundance: NA
j_gene: TRBJ2-7
v_gene: TRBV7-2
CDR3aa: CASSFSTSYEQYF
CDR3nt: TGTGCCAGCAGCTTTTCCACCTCCTACGAGCAGTACTTC

d_gene: NA
len: 16
abundance: many
j_gene: TRBJ2-1
v_gene: TRBV4-1
CDR3aa: CASSRTGTGGTNEQFF
CDR3nt: TGCGCCAGCAGCCGCACCGGGACTGGGGGGACCAATGAGCAGTTCTTC

d_gene: NA
len: 15
abundance: many
j_gene: TRBJ1-1
v_gene: TRBV6-1
CDR3aa: CASRWQPVGNTEAFF
CDR3nt: TGTGCCAGCAGATGGCAGCCGGTGGGGAACACTGAAGCTTTCTTT

d_gene: TRBD2
len: 15
abundance: few
j_gene: TRBJ2-7
v_gene: TRBV19
CDR3aa: CASSIRGAGVHEQYF
CDR3nt: TGTGCCAGTAGTATTAGGGGAGCGGGAGTCCACGAGCAGTACTTC

d_gene: TRBD2
len: 21
abundance: many
j_gene: TRBJ2-3
v_gene: TRBV11-3
CDR3aa: CASSLGGLSVGLAGVADTQYF
CDR3nt: TGTGCCAGCAGCTTAGGAGGACTTTCTGTCGGACTAGCGGGAGTGGCAGATACGCAGTATTTT

d_gene: NA
len: 15
abundance: many
j_gene: TRBJ2-3
v_gene: TRBV2
CDR3aa: CASSVGGLGADTQYF
CDR3nt: TGTGCCAGCAGTGTCGGTGGGTTAGGAGCAGATACGCAGTATTTT

d_gene: TRBD2
len: 16
abundance: many
j_gene: TRBJ2-3
v_gene: TRBV28
CDR3aa: CASSLFQAGVTDTQYF
CDR3nt: TGTGCCAGCAGTTTATTCCAAGCGGGAGTCACAGATACGCAGTATTTT

d_gene: NA
len: 15
abundance: few
j_gene: TRBJ2-1
v_gene: TRBV2
CDR3aa: CASSYSGQSYNGQFF
CDR3nt: TGTGCCAGCAGTTACAGTGGACAGTCCTACAATGGGCAGTTCTTC

d_gene: NA
len: 16
abundance: NA
j_gene: TRBJ2-1
v_gene: TRBV11-2
CDR3aa: CASTSVGRGRKFEQFF
CDR3nt: TGTGCCAGCACCTCAGTCGGCAGGGGAAGGAAATTTGAGCAGTTCTTC

d_gene: NA
len: 14
abundance: many
j_gene: TRBJ2-7
v_gene: TRBV6-1
CDR3aa: CASTEWDMLVRQYF
CDR3nt: TGTGCCAGCACCGAATGGGACATGTTGGTCCGGCAGTACTTC

d_gene: TRBD2
len: 16
abundance: few
j_gene: TRBJ2-1
v_gene: TRBV12-3/TRBV12-4
CDR3aa: CASSPRTSGVYNEQFF
CDR3nt: TGTGCCAGCAGCCCTAGGACTAGCGGAGTCTACAATGAGCAGTTCTTC

d_gene: NA
len: 13
abundance: many
j_gene: TRBJ2-1
v_gene: TRBV28
CDR3aa: CASSLLRTDEQFF
CDR3nt: TGTGCCAGCAGTTTATTAAGGACGGATGAGCAGTTCTTC

d_gene: NA
len: 13
abundance: many
j_gene: TRBJ1-1
v_gene: TRBV2
CDR3aa: CASSGTVLGEAFF
CDR3nt: TGTGCCAGCAGTGGGACCGTCCTTGGTGAAGCTTTCTTT

d_gene: TRBD2
len: 15
abundance: NA
j_gene: TRBJ2-1
v_gene: TRBV20-1
CDR3aa: CSARLLAVVYNEQFF
CDR3nt: TGCAGTGCTAGGCTACTAGCGGTAGTCTACAATGAGCAGTTCTTC

d_gene: NA
len: 14
abundance: many
j_gene: TRBJ1-2
v_gene: TRBV7-8
CDR3aa: CASSLAQGSYGYTF
CDR3nt: TGTGCCAGCAGCTTAGCGCAGGGAAGCTATGGCTACACCTTC

d_gene: TRBD2
len: 17
abundance: many
j_gene: TRBJ2-7
v_gene: TRBV12-3/TRBV12-4
CDR3aa: CASTLVFPGLASYEQYF
CDR3nt: TGTGCCAGCACCCTAGTTTTTCCGGGACTAGCGTCATACGAGCAGTACTTC

d_gene: NA
len: 13
abundance: many
j_gene: TRBJ2-5
v_gene: TRBV2
CDR3aa: CASRRGGEETQYF
CDR3nt: TGTGCCAGCAGACGAGGCGGTGAGGAGACCCAGTACTTC

d_gene: NA
len: 16
abundance: NA
j_gene: TRBJ2-1
v_gene: TRBV5-5
CDR3aa: CASSQARGGRGYEQFF
CDR3nt: TGTGCCAGCAGCCAGGCCAGGGGGGGGCGCGGGTATGAGCAGTTCTTC

d_gene: NA
len: 14
abundance: many
j_gene: TRBJ2-7
v_gene: TRBV28
CDR3aa: CASSLLQVHYEQYF
CDR3nt: TGTGCCAGCAGTTTATTGCAGGTCCACTACGAGCAGTACTTC

d_gene: TRBD2
len: 13
abundance: many
j_gene: TRBJ2-7
v_gene: TRBV7-9
CDR3aa: CASSSGGLDEQYF
CDR3nt: TGTGCCAGCAGCTCGGGGGGACTGGACGAGCAGTACTTC

d_gene: TRBD1
len: 15
abundance: NA
j_gene: TRBJ2-6
v_gene: TRBV7-7
CDR3aa: CASSPTGAGANVLTF
CDR3nt: TGTGCTAGCAGCCCTACAGGGGCAGGGGCCAACGTCCTGACTTTC

d_gene: NA
len: 16
abundance: many
j_gene: TRBJ2-1
v_gene: TRBV7-8
CDR3aa: CASSSPGTHGGNEQFF
CDR3nt: TGTGCCAGCAGCTCCCCGGGGACTCATGGGGGCAATGAGCAGTTCTTC

d_gene: NA
len: 13
abundance: many
j_gene: TRBJ2-3
v_gene: TRBV6-1
CDR3aa: CALTSPNTDTQYF
CDR3nt: TGTGCCCTAACCTCCCCTAACACAGATACGCAGTATTTT

d_gene: NA
len: 14
abundance: many
j_gene: TRBJ1-2
v_gene: TRBV9
CDR3aa: CASSVGGRVDGYTF
CDR3nt: TGTGCCAGCAGCGTAGGAGGGAGGGTCGATGGCTACACCTTC

d_gene: NA
len: 14
abundance: many
j_gene: TRBJ1-5
v_gene: TRBV7-3
CDR3aa: CASSLDYSNQPQHF
CDR3nt: TGTGCCAGCAGCCTGGATTATAGCAATCAGCCCCAGCATTTT

d_gene: NA
len: 14
abundance: NA
j_gene: TRBJ1-2
v_gene: TRBV6-1
CDR3aa: CASSAQVAGDGYTF
CDR3nt: TGTGCCAGCAGTGCACAGGTGGCAGGTGATGGCTACACCTTC

d_gene: NA
len: 13
abundance: many
j_gene: TRBJ2-1
v_gene: TRBV28
CDR3aa: CASSPQHETRGFF
CDR3nt: TGTGCCAGCAGCCCCCAGCACGAGACCCGGGGGTTCTTC

d_gene: NA
len: 13
abundance: few
j_gene: TRBJ2-7
v_gene: TRBV4-3
CDR3aa: CASSQDFHREQYF
CDR3nt: TGCGCCAGCAGCCAGGACTTCCACCGAGAGCAGTACTTC

d_gene: NA
len: 14
abundance: NA
j_gene: TRBJ1-2
v_gene: TRBV19
CDR3aa: CASSMVEGPNGYTF
CDR3nt: TGTGCCAGTAGTATGGTAGAGGGCCCCAATGGCTACACCTTC

d_gene: NA
len: 14
abundance: many
j_gene: TRBJ1-5
v_gene: TRBV2
CDR3aa: CASRRDVSNQPQHF
CDR3nt: TGTGCCAGCAGGAGGGACGTAAGCAATCAGCCCCAGCATTTT

d_gene: NA
len: 14
abundance: many
j_gene: TRBJ1-1
v_gene: TRBV12-3/TRBV12-4
CDR3aa: CASSLPGKGREAFF
CDR3nt: TGTGCCAGCAGTTTACCAGGGAAAGGCCGTGAAGCTTTCTTT

d_gene: NA
len: 13
abundance: NA
j_gene: TRBJ1-3
v_gene: TRBV7-9
CDR3aa: CASSPQHGNTIYF
CDR3nt: TGTGCCAGCAGCCCTCAACACGGAAACACCATATATTTT

d_gene: TRBD2
len: 15
abundance: NA
j_gene: TRBJ2-1
v_gene: TRBV6-2/TRBV6-3
CDR3aa: CASSILAGVGNEQFF
CDR3nt: TGTGCCAGCAGTATTCTAGCGGGAGTTGGAAATGAGCAGTTCTTC

d_gene: NA
len: 14
abundance: few
j_gene: TRBJ1-3
v_gene: TRBV2
CDR3aa: CASSSGTTGNTIYF
CDR3nt: TGTGCCAGCAGCTCCGGGACCACTGGAAACACCATATATTTT

d_gene: NA
len: 12
abundance: many
j_gene: TRBJ1-5
v_gene: TRBV18
CDR3aa: CASSRLNQPQHF
CDR3nt: TGTGCCAGCTCACGCCTGAATCAGCCCCAGCATTTT

d_gene: NA
len: 13
abundance: NA
j_gene: TRBJ2-5
v_gene: TRBV2
CDR3aa: CASSEARVSTQYF
CDR3nt: TGTGCCAGCAGTGAAGCCCGGGTATCAACCCAGTACTTC

d_gene: TRBD2
len: 14
abundance: many
j_gene: TRBJ2-1
v_gene: TRBV30
CDR3aa: CAWRRREGLDEQFF
CDR3nt: TGTGCCTGGAGGAGGCGGGAGGGTCTTGATGAGCAGTTCTTC

d_gene: TRBD2
len: 14
abundance: NA
j_gene: TRBJ2-1
v_gene: TRBV5-4
CDR3aa: CASSSTSAYNEQFF
CDR3nt: TGTGCCAGCAGCTCGACTAGCGCATACAATGAGCAGTTCTTC

d_gene: NA
len: 14
abundance: NA
j_gene: TRBJ1-6
v_gene: TRBV30
CDR3aa: CAWRSQGISSPLHF
CDR3nt: TGTGCCTGGCGGTCCCAAGGGATTTCTTCACCCCTCCACTTT

d_gene: TRBD1
len: 14
abundance: many
j_gene: TRBJ2-1
v_gene: TRBV30
CDR3aa: CAWTSGTAYNEQFF
CDR3nt: TGTGCCTGGACTTCCGGGACAGCCTACAATGAGCAGTTCTTC

d_gene: NA
len: 13
abundance: NA
j_gene: TRBJ1-5
v_gene: TRBV6-1
CDR3aa: CASSGVTDQPQHF
CDR3nt: TGTGCCAGCAGTGGTGTCACAGATCAGCCCCAGCATTTT

d_gene: NA
len: 12
abundance: few
j_gene: TRBJ1-2
v_gene: TRBV7-9
CDR3aa: CASSRTEYGYTF
CDR3nt: TGTGCCAGCAGCAGGACAGAGTATGGCTACACCTTC

d_gene: NA
len: 15
abundance: many
j_gene: TRBJ2-7
v_gene: TRBV11-2
CDR3aa: CASSLHGVITYEQYF
CDR3nt: TGTGCCAGCAGCTTACACGGGGTGATCACCTACGAGCAGTACTTC

d_gene: TRBD2
len: 15
abundance: NA
j_gene: TRBJ2-2
v_gene: TRBV12-3/TRBV12-4
CDR3aa: CASSLGGVAAGELFF
CDR3nt: TGTGCCAGCTCCCTTGGGGGGGTAGCAGCCGGGGAGCTGTTTTTT

d_gene: TRBD1
len: 16
abundance: many
j_gene: TRBJ1-4
v_gene: TRBV2
CDR3aa: CASSGGTGISDEKLFF
CDR3nt: TGTGCCAGCAGTGGTGGGACAGGGATTTCGGATGAAAAACTGTTTTTT

d_gene: NA
len: 15
abundance: many
j_gene: TRBJ2-3
v_gene: TRBV20-1
CDR3aa: CSAPLPAESTDTQYF
CDR3nt: TGCAGTGCGCCCCTTCCAGCGGAGAGCACAGATACGCAGTATTTT

d_gene: NA
len: 18
abundance: NA
j_gene: TRBJ2-6
v_gene: TRBV5-1
CDR3aa: CASSHEPDQMSGANVLTF
CDR3nt: TGCGCCAGCAGCCATGAGCCGGATCAGATGTCTGGGGCCAACGTCCTGACTTTC

d_gene: TRBD2
len: 17
abundance: NA
j_gene: TRBJ2-3
v_gene: TRBV28
CDR3aa: CASSSPGLAESTDTQYF
CDR3nt: TGTGCCAGCAGTTCCCCGGGACTAGCGGAAAGCACAGATACGCAGTATTTT

d_gene: TRBD1
len: 13
abundance: many
j_gene: TRBJ2-7
v_gene: TRBV29-1
CDR3aa: CSVTGVGEHEQYF
CDR3nt: TGCAGCGTTACAGGGGTTGGAGAGCACGAGCAGTACTTC

d_gene: TRBD1
len: 14
abundance: many
j_gene: TRBJ1-5
v_gene: TRBV12-3/TRBV12-4
CDR3aa: CASSGDRSNQPQHF
CDR3nt: TGTGCCAGCAGTGGGGACAGGAGCAATCAGCCCCAGCATTTT

d_gene: TRBD2
len: 16
abundance: NA
j_gene: TRBJ2-5
v_gene: TRBV20-1
CDR3aa: CSARGTSGRAGETQYF
CDR3nt: TGCAGTGCTAGAGGAACTAGCGGGAGGGCCGGAGAGACCCAGTACTTC

d_gene: NA
len: 16
abundance: many
j_gene: TRBJ1-1
v_gene: TRBV2
CDR3aa: CASTDQGWIGNTEAFF
CDR3nt: TGTGCCAGCACCGATCAGGGGTGGATTGGAAACACTGAAGCTTTCTTT

d_gene: NA
len: 15
abundance: many
j_gene: TRBJ2-1
v_gene: TRBV5-1
CDR3aa: CASSLVGVGYNEQFF
CDR3nt: TGCGCCAGCAGCTTGGTAGGGGTAGGTTACAATGAGCAGTTCTTC

d_gene: NA
len: 12
abundance: few
j_gene: TRBJ1-1
v_gene: TRBV6-5
CDR3aa: CASSSGGRGAFF
CDR3nt: TGTGCCAGCAGTTCGGGGGGGCGAGGAGCTTTCTTT

d_gene: TRBD2
len: 15
abundance: many
j_gene: TRBJ2-1
v_gene: TRBV6-1
CDR3aa: CASSALADLHNEQFF
CDR3nt: TGTGCCAGCAGTGCGCTAGCGGACCTCCACAATGAGCAGTTCTTC